This T cell receptor (beta chain) was recorded in a study of blood T cells in healthy people across ages. General study points: Donor CMV infection status was unknown, possibly confounding age-related changes in expanded clonotypes. Age brought a roughly linear fall in TCR beta diversity measured per million T cells.

With 4 bases clipped from V and 0 bases from J, the junction kept 15 bases outside the gene matches. The CDR3 runs 18 residues. Germline lookup yields CDR1 MNHEY and CDR2 SVGEGT. A second PCR of about 6 to 11 cycles used a sample-barcoded 5' primer and a J-beta primer mix. A single record per CDR3 protein comes from TCRdb applying MiXCR to the 5' RACE reads. Counted here are 1.5 million to 2 million distinct CDR3 sequences, approximately 32% occurring once; the ten biggest clones make up 11%. Caucasian individuals from Russia who were healthy and aged about 6 to 95 acted as donors. This clonotype was observed a few times. The antigen is not known.

The V call is TRBV6-2 or TRBV6-3, the J call TRBJ2-7; 7 nucleotides align to TRBD1. The sample comprised blood. This sequence originates from a woman aged 25-40 years in good health. Here the CDR3 DNA reads TGTGCCAGCAGTTTCCACAGGGGTCAAGTAGCGATCTCCTACGAGCAGTACTTC. Amino acids: CASSFHRGQVAISYEQYF.